This entry describes one TCR beta chain. Its antigen remains undetermined. No quality values exist for individual bases; no much larger clone is one base distant. For CDR1 and CDR2, the germline V gene lists SGDLS and YYNGEE. The CDR3 has 16 amino acids, counting the end cysteine and phenylalanine. The kept DNA is CDR3 alone, 48 bases in frame from the first base. V sheds 4 bases and J sheds 4 bases, leaving 20 bases between their ends. TCR beta CDR3 regions were amplified from RNA transcripts. For the first round of RT-PCR on the TCR CDR3, the HTBI primer set was used together with the Qiagen OneStep RT-PCR kit. Libraries were constructed in a second round of multiplex PCR, after which size selection and purification were carried out. Libraries were sequenced paired-end with 100 bp reads on an Illumina HiSeq2000. The study's own analysis went as follows. Raw data were processed with SOAPnuke, discarding reads with adapters, uncalled bases, mean Phred below 15, or no exact constant-primer or identifier match. High-quality paired reads were merged using COPE v1.2.5, and each unique nucleotide sequence was defined as a clonotype. Clonotypes were aligned to IMGT TRBV, TRBD and TRBJ reference segments using MiTCR v1.1. The analysis included only V-J combinations with a frequency above 0.0001, which together covered approximately 99% of the repertoires. The TCS score was defined as F50 (clonal expansion) divided by E x V (chaos), with BLOSUM62-based TCRdist calculated between CDR3 peptides within each V-J. Welch's t-statistics and random forest reduced approximately 520 V-J features to about 12, which were used in a naive Bayes classifier (R e1071). The public reads were run again by TCRdb, first through fastp at Q25 and then through MiXCR, and only productive beta chains were kept. Each entry merges the rows of one CDR3 protein and shows their most common DNA and genes. For this entry, the V and J calls and clone size follow TCRdb and not the study's own pipeline. Counted in this sample were under 300,000 distinct CDR3 sequences; approximately 20% of them appeared once. The ten largest clones add up to around 64% of the sample.

This entry belongs to a study of T cells in Graves' hyperthyroidism and ophthalmopathy (dated by TCRdb to the late 2010s). About the investigation overall: Peripheral blood samples were taken at the time of initial diagnosis, prior to any treatment. An independent validation cohort of fewer than 20 hyperthyroidism patients and 17 patients who later progressed to ophthalmopathy tested prospective prediction of ophthalmopathy. According to the paper, TCR Vbeta CDR3 sequencing was carried out on approximately 140 peripheral blood samples, which came from about 45 ophthalmopathy, around 74 hyperthyroidism and approximately 17 progressor patients. In addition, the study compared T-cell repertoires in thyroid tissue and in blood from five or six Graves' hyperthyroidism patients. Once sampling was done, hyperthyroidism patients were given methimazole at a starting dose of 30 mg daily, whereas ophthalmopathy patients were given high-dose intravenous methylprednisolone. The roughly 94 discovery patients were randomly split 7:3 into training and test sets. A discovery cohort of about 95 patients, 43 with Graves' ophthalmopathy and about 58 with stable Graves' hyperthyroidism, was used to find distinguishing TCR V-J signatures.

Moderately to severely active disease, a Clinical Activity Score of at least 3, a NOSPECS grade of at least 4, and a duration under 3 months were present in ophthalmopathy patients. Patients with uncontrolled infections, other autoimmune diseases, pregnancy or lactation were excluded. Diagnoses were based on clinical symptoms, serum thyroxine and TRAb, thyroid ultrasound and orbital computed tomography. PBMCs were isolated from 10 ml of fresh peripheral blood by Ficoll-Paque density gradient centrifugation. Total RNA was extracted using Trizol reagent, and RNA quality was assessed on an Agilent 2100 Bioanalyzer. General findings and caveats noted by the study authors: Blood samples also contained most of the expanded thyroid clonotypes (frequency above 0.001), which suggests that blood repertoires may reflect thyroid immune responses. Ophthalmopathy was separated from stable hyperthyroidism by a 13 V-J signature model, with 87.88% sensitivity and 81% to 82% specificity obtained in cross-validation and 80%/75% obtained in testing. Sample size was not statistically predetermined, and blinding of investigators to group allocation was not performed. During validation, the model predicted progression to ophthalmopathy a median of roughly 7.1 months ahead of onset, with almost 71% sensitivity and roughly 75% specificity.

Sequencing input: blood. This sequence originates from a man aged 25 to 40 with Graves' ophthalmopathy. The chain is assembled from TRBV9 and TRBJ1-2; the D gene is unclear. CDR3 loop: CASSPPRAHQAYGYTF. The DNA reads TGTGCCAGCAGCCCACCCCGGGCCCACCAGGCCTATGGCTACACCTTC.